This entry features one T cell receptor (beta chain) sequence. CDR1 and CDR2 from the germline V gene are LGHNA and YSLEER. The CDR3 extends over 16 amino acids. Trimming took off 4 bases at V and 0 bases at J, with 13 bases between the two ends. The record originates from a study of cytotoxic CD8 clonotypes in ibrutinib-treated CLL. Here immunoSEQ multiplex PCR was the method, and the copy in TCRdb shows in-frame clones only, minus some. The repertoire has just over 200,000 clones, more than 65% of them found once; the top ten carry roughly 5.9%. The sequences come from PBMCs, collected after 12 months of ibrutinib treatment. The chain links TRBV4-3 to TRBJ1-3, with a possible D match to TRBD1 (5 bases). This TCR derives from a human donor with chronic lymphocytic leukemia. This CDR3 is CASSPFGTSSGNTIYF. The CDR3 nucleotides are TGCGCCAGCAGCCCATTTGGGACGTCCTCTGGAAACACCATATATTTT.